This TCR beta chain was obtained from a study of spatial heterogeneity in lung cancer. Findings of the study overall: Within tumors, counts of expanded alpha and beta TCRs tracked tumor mutation counts.

The CDR3 has 13 residues. The germline gives CDR1 SGHTA, CDR2 FQGNSA. Unmatched junction bases numbered 5, after V lost 3 bases and J lost 8 bases. TCRdb analysed the 5' RACE reads with MiXCR anew, one entry per CDR3 protein. The sample shows about 5,700 distinct CDR3 sequences, roughly 15% of them seen only once. Time point given: sample taken at primary tumor resection. By sample share, this clonotype is medium-sized (0.01 to 0.1%). The antigen remains undetermined. The clonotype originates from a male donor with early-stage non-small cell lung cancer. The sequenced sample was lung tumor tissue, obtained at surgery. The genes are TRBV7-2 and TRBJ1-2; 8 nucleotides align to TRBD1. CDR3 protein: CASSFTTGEGYTF. CDR3 nucleotides: TGTGCCAGCAGCTTTACGACAGGGGAAGGCTACACCTTC. Combining the CDR3 with reference TRBV7-2 and TRBJ1-2 gives the whole variable domain GAGVSQSPSNKVTEKGKDVELRCDPISGHTALYWYRQSLGQGLEFLIYFQGNSAPDKSGLPSDRFSAERTGGSVSTLTIQRTQQEDSAVYLCASSFTTGEGYTFGSGTRLTVV.